Below are 3 T cell receptor beta chains sequenced from a single sample in a study of blood T cell repertoires in COVID-19. Some clones are missing from TCRdb's copy, which holds only in-frame ones; the method was immunoSEQ multiplex PCR. The table has approximately 130,000 clones, roughly 80% seen once. The sample consisted of peripheral blood. These receptors all stem from a human donor in a cohort sampled during active COVID-19.

The DNA for the CDR3 is TGTGCCAGCAGTTTAAGGGGGAGTCCCGGGTACGAGCAGTACTTC. It is translated as CASSLRGSPGYEQYF. The rearrangement uses TRBV28 and TRBJ2-7; possibly TRBD1 for D (6 bases). The CDR3 is 15 amino acids. V was cut by 2 bases and J by 4 bases, with 15 bases left in between. Germline-derived CDR1 and CDR2 are MDHEN and SYDVKM.

The J gene is TRBJ2-7, the V gene TRBV4-2; tentative D call: TRBD1 (6 bases). The V end lost 0 bases, the J end lost 3 bases, and 12 bases lay between the germline ends. Germline CDR1 LGHNA, CDR2 YNFKEQ. This CDR3 contains 15 residues. The CDR3 here is CASSQDYRTVYEQYF. Here the CDR3 DNA reads TGTGCCAGCAGCCAAGATTACAGGACAGTCTACGAGCAGTACTTC.

The chain uses TRBV5-1 and TRBJ2-7; D is possibly TRBD1 (6 bases). The CDR3 extends over 14 amino acids. V was clipped by 1 base and J by 2 bases, with 10 bases between them. In germline, CDR1 is SGHRS, CDR2 YFSETQ. CDR3: CASSLIQGTYEQYF. In DNA form, the CDR3 reads TGCGCCAGCAGCTTGATACAGGGAACCTACGAGCAGTACTTC.